This paragraph reports one T cell receptor beta chain. The sample originates from a study of blood T cell repertoires in COVID-19. Authors' processing steps: Amplification of reference gene primers was used by the study to estimate nucleated cell counts. Only in-frame clones appear in the TCRdb table, and some are missing; sequencing was by immunoSEQ multiplex PCR. V, J and clone size derive from that table, while D and trimming were established from the DNA sequence. The sample holds about 290,000 clones; around 86% are singletons and the top ten take around 2.9%. The V end was cut by 3 bases, the J end by 2 bases, with 8 bases between. The CDR3 is 13 residues long. Germline CDR1 and CDR2: KGHSH and LQKENI.

V usage is TRBV18 and J usage is TRBJ2-7; no clear D gene. This TCR was sampled from a woman in her 30s with active or convalescent COVID-19. The sequencing sample was made of peripheral blood. DNA for the CDR3: TGTGCCAGCTCACCTTCCCGCGCCTACGAGCAGTACTTC. Its translation: CASSPSRAYEQYF.